Sequencing of this T cell receptor beta chain was carried out in a study of CD8+CD57+ T cells in acquired aplastic anemia (dated by TCRdb to 2016 to 2019). As for the study more broadly: DNA extracted from sorted CD4+ and CD8+ cells had a mean of about 3.3 ug, with a range of about 0.19 to 27.4 ug. A CD8+CD57+ expansion meant a frequency higher than the mean frequency seen in healthy subjects. Results the study describes overall, beyond this receptor: Although some 28 CD8+ CDR3 sequences were shared by patients and controls, these sequences appeared highly expressed in patients and within the immunodominant clones of patients. Between patients and healthy controls, no significant difference in CD8+ Simpson's diversity was found (P=0.060).

Comments on this clonotype: Its binding antigen is unknown. Base qualities were left out, and no much larger clone turns up one base away.

Expansion of CD8+CD57+ cells had been shown by flow cytometry in the patients chosen for sequencing. All patients had severe acquired aplastic anemia diagnosed by International Study of Aplastic Anemia and Agranulocytosis and Camitta criteria. No patient had received any therapy when blood was sampled. The study deep-sequenced TCR repertoires of sorted CD4+ and CD8+ blood T cells from severe aplastic anemia patients and healthy subjects. In the USA, patient enrollment took place under clinicaltrials.gov protocols 00001620, 01623167, 00001397, 00071045, 00081523 and 00961064. Ficoll-Paque density gradient centrifugation was used to isolate peripheral blood mononuclear cells. Before DNA extraction, CD4+ and CD8+ T cells were sorted with FACS or magnetic beads. Genomic DNA was used as template for profiling of TCR beta VDJ combinations and CDR3 sequences. An Illumina HiSeq 2000 was used for TCR repertoire sequencing. Processing in the source paper ran as follows. TRBV/TRBJ rearrangement plots, CDR3 size and DJ length profiles, and Simpson's diversity index were used to evaluate the repertoires. The immunodominant clone was defined as the most abundant DNA sequence in deep sequencing data. CDR3 amino acid sequences were checked for sharing across subjects and were also compared against the VDJdb database and published repertoires. TCRdb reran the public reads through fastp at Q25 and MiXCR, keeping productive beta chains. Each CDR3 protein appears once, grouped with its most common genes and DNA. TCRdb, rather than the study authors, made the V and J calls. This sample lists 180,000 or so distinct CDR3 sequences; over 40% were detected once. About 2% of the sample goes to the ten largest clones.

V lost 4 bases and J lost 2 bases, and the count of bases not matched to a germline gene is 4. The CDR3 holds 14 amino acids from the cysteine to the phenylalanine. This entry keeps only the CDR3 DNA: 42 bases, framed from base 1. In the germline V gene, CDR1 corresponds to SGHRS and CDR2 to YFSETQ. The source material was sorted CD4+, CD8+, or CD8+CD57+ T cells (not recorded which) from PBMCs. Rearrangement joined TRBV5-1 to TRBJ1-1; 8 central nucleotides agree with TRBD1. This receptor was obtained from a human donor with aplastic anemia. Here is the DNA: TGCGCCAGCAGCAACCCAGGGGGCAACACTGAAGCTTTCTTT. This gives the protein CASSNPGGNTEAFF.